This TCR beta chain was sequenced for a study of blood T cell repertoires in COVID-19. Study overall: Samples representing acute and convalescent COVID-19 were sourced from the United States, Italy and Spain. The cDNA or gDNA used as material had been derived from T cells, B-cell-depleted T cells, or PBMCs.

Trimming removed 1 base from V and 0 bases from J; junction bases left unmatched: 5. The CDR3 is 17 amino acids. Per the germline V gene, CDR1 is LNHDA and CDR2 is SQIVND (reference sequence). Original handling: The assay estimated nucleated cells by amplifying reference gene primers. Clones were sequenced by immunoSEQ multiplex PCR, and TCRdb holds only the in-frame ones, with some missing. V and J calls and clone size are those listed in that table; D and trimming were worked out from the DNA. The sample holds around 230,000 clones, over 65% seen once. This clonotype was sampled from a woman in her 70s with active or convalescent COVID-19. The V gene is TRBV19, the J gene TRBJ2-1, with 8 bases matching TRBD1. Sequencing was performed on peripheral blood. Here the CDR3 DNA reads TGTGCCAGTAGTATAGGGACAGGGCTACGCTCCTACAATGAGCAGTTCTTC. Residues: CASSIGTGLRSYNEQFF.